The entry below describes one TCR beta chain. A TCRbeta library incorporating unique molecular identifiers was prepared. TCRdb independently ran MiXCR on the PCR reads; one entry per CDR3 protein. The profile shows 330,000 or so distinct CDR3 sequences, about a tenth of them singletons. These data originate in a study of T-cell reconstitution after alpha-beta-depleted transplantation in children. The CDR3 length is 14 residues. Trimming pared 5 bases from V and 4 bases from J, leaving 14 bases between. Germline V gene lookup returns CDR1 SEHNR and CDR2 FQNEAQ (reference sequence). V is TRBV7-9 and J is TRBJ2-5; perhaps TRBD2 as D (5 bases). The sequence came from a human donor who donated a stem cell graft to a child with acute lymphoblastic leukemia. This sample comprised PBMCs from the stem cell graft donor, obtained from the stem cell graft. The DNA for the CDR3 is TGTGCCAGCAGCGCAACCGGGATTTTAGAGACCCAGTACTTC. It is translated as CASSATGILETQYF.